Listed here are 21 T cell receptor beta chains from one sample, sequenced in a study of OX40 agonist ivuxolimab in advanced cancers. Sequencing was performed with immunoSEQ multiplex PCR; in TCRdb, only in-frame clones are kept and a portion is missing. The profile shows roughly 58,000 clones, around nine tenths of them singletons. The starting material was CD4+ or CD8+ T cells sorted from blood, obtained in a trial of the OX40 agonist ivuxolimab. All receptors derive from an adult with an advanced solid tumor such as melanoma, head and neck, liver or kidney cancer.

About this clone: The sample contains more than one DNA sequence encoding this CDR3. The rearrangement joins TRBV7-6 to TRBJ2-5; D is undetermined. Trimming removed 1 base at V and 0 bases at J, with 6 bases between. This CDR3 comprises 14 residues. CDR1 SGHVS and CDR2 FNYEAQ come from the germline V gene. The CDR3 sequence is CASSLGTNQETQYF. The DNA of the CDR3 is TGTGCCAGCAGCTTAGGTACAAACCAAGAGACCCAGTACTTC.

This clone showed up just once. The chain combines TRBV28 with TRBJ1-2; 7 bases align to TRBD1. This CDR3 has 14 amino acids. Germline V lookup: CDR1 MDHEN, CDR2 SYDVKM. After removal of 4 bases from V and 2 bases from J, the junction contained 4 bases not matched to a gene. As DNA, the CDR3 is TGTGCCAGCAGTTCCGTGGACAGGAACTATGGCTACACCTTC. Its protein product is CASSSVDRNYGYTF.

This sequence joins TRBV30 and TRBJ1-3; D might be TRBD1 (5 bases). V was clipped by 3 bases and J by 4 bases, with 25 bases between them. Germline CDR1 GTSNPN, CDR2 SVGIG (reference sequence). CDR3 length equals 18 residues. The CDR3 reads CAWSGGGGVLRRGNTIYF. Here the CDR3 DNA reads TGTGCCTGGAGCGGTGGTGGAGGGGTACTAAGAAGGGGAAACACCATATATTTT.

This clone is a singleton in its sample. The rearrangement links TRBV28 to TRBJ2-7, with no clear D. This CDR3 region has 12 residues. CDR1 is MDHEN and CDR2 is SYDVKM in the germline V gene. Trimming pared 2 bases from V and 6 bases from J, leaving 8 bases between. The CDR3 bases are TGTGCCAGCAGTTTAGTCAGGCTCGAGCAGTACTTC. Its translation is CASSLVRLEQYF.

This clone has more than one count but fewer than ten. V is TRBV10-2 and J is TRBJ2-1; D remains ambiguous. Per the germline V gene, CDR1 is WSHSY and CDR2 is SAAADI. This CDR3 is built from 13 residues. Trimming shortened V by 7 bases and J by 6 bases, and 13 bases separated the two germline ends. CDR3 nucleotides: TGCGCCAGCACGCGGATGGCAACCAATGAGCAGTTCTTC. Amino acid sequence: CASTRMATNEQFF.

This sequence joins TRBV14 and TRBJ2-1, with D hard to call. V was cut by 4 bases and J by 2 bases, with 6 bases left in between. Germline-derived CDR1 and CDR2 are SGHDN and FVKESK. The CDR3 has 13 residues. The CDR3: CASSPTPYNEQFF. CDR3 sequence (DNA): TGTGCCAGCAGCCCTACTCCCTACAATGAGCAGTTCTTC.

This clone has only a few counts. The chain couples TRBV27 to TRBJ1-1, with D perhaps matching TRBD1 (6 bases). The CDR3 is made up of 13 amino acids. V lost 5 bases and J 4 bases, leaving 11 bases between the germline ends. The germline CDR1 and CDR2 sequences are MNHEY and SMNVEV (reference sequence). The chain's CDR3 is CASSQHRATEAFF. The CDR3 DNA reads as TGTGCCAGCAGTCAACACAGGGCCACTGAAGCTTTCTTT.

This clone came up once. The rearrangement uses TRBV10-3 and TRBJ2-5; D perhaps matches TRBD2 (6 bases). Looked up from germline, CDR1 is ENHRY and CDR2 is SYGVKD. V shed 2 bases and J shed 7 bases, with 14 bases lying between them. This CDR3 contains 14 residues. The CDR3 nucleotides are TGTGCCATCAGTGAGGGGACTCCCGGCGGGACCCAGTACTTC. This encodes CAISEGTPGGTQYF.

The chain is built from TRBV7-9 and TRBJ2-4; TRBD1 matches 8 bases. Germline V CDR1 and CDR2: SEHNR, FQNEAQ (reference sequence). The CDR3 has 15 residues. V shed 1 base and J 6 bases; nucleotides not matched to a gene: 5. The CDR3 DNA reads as TGTGCCAGCAGCTTAGACCCGGACAGGGTAAACATTCAGTACTTC. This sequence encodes CASSLDPDRVNIQYF.

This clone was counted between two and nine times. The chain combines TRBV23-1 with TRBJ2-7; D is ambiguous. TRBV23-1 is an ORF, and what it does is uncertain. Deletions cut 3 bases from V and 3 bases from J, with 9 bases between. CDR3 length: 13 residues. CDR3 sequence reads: CASSQKAFYEQYF. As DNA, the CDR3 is TGCGCCAGCAGTCAGAAGGCTTTCTACGAGCAGTACTTC.

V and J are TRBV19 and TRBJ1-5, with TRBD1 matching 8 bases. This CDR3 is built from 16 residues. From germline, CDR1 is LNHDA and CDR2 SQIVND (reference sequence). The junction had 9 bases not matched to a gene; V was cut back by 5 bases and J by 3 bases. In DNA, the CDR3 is TGTGCCAGTAGTGGAACAGGGGGGCCTCTCAATCAGCCCCAGCATTTT. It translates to CASSGTGGPLNQPQHF.

The CDR3 spells CAVGTETLEAFF. The CDR3 DNA follows: TGTGCCGTCGGGACAGAGACACTTGAAGCTTTCTTT. The rearrangement joins TRBV10-3 to TRBJ1-1, with 7 bases identical to TRBD1. Germline V gene sequence: CDR1 ENHRY, CDR2 SYGVKD. This CDR3 has 12 residues. J gave up 7 bases and V 11 bases, and 10 bases lay outside the gene matches.

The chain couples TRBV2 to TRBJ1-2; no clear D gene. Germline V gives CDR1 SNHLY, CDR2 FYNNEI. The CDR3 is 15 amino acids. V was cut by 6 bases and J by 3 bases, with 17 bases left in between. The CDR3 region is CASRPPAGIHYGYTF. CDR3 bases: TGTGCCAGCAGGCCTCCCGCCGGGATACACTATGGCTACACCTTC.

CDR3 DNA: TGCGCCAGCAGGTCTGGAGAGACCCAGTACTTC. Translating it yields CASRSGETQYF. The rearrangement joins TRBV5-1 to TRBJ2-5; no definite D call. The germline V and J ends were trimmed by 5 bases and 4 bases, with 6 bases remaining between them. The CDR3 covers 11 residues. Looked up from germline, CDR1 is SGHRS and CDR2 is YFSETQ.

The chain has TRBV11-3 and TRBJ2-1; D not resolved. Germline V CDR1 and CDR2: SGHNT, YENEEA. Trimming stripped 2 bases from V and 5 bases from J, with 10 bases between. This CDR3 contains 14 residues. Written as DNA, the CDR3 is TGTGCCAGCAGCTTAAACCCTTTAGACAATGAGCAGTTCTTC. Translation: CASSLNPLDNEQFF. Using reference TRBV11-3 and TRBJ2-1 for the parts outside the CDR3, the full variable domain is EAGVVQSPRYKIIEKKQPVAFWCNPISGHNTLYWYLQNLGQGPELLIRYENEEAVDDSQLPKDRFSAERLKGVDSTLKIQPAELGDSAVYLCASSLNPLDNEQFFGPGTRLTVL.

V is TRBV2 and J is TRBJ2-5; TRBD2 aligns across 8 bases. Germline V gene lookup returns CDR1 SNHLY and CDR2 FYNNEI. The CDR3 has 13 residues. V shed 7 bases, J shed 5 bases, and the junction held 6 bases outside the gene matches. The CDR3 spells CASNPGGGETQYF. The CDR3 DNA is TGTGCCAGCAACCCGGGCGGGGGGGAGACCCAGTACTTC.

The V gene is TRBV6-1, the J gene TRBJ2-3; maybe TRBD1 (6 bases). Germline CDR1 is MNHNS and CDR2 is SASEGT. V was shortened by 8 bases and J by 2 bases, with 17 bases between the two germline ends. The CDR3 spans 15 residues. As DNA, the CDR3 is TGTGCCAGCGCCATGGGGGCTGCCCTCACAGATACGCAGTATTTT. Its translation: CASAMGAALTDTQYF.

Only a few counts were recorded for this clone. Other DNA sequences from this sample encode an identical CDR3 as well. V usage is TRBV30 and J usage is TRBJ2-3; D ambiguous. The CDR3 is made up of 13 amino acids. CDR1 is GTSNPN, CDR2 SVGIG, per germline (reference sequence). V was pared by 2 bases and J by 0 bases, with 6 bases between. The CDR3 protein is CAWSLGSTDTQYF. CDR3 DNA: TGTGCCTGGAGTCTAGGGAGCACAGATACGCAGTATTTT.

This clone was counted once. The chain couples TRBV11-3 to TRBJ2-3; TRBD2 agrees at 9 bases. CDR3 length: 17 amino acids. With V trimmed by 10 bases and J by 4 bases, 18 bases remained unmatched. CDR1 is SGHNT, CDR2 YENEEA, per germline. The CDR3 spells CATPPRRREGRSDTQYF. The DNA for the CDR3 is TGTGCCACCCCCCCCAGGCGGCGGGAGGGCAGGTCAGATACGCAGTATTTT.

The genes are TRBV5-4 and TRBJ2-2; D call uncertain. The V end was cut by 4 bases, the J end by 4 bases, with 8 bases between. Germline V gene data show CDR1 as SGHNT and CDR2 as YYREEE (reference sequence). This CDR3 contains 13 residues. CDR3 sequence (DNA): TGTGCCAGCAGCCCCATGAGCACCGGGGAGCTGTTTTTT. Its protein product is CASSPMSTGELFF. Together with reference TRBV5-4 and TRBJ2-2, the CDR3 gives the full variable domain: ETGVTQSPTHLIKTRGQQVTLRCSSQSGHNTVSWYQQALGQGPQFIFQYYREEENGRGNFPPRFSGLQFPNYSSELNVNALELDDSALYLCASSPMSTGELFFGEGSRLTVL.

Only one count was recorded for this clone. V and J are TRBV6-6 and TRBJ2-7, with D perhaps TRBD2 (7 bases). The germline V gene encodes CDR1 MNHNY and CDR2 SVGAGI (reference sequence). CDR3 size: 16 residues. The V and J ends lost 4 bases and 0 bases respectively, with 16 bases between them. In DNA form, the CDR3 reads TGTGCCAGCAGTTCGCTCGGGGGGCCAAGCTCCTACGAGCAGTACTTC. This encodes CASSSLGGPSSYEQYF.